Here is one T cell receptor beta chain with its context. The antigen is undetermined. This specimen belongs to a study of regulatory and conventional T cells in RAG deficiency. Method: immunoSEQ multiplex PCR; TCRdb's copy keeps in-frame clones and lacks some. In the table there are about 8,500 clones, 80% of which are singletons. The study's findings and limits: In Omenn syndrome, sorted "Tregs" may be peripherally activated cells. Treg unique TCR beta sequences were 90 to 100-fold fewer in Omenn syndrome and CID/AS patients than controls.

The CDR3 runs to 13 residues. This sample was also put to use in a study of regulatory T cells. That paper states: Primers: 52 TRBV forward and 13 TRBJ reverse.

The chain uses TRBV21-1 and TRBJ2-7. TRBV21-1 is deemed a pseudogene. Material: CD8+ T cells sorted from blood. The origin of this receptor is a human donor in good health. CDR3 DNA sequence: TGTGCCAGCAGCAGAGATGGGGTCTACGAGCAGTACTTC. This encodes CASSRDGVYEQYF.